This T cell receptor (beta chain) stems from a study of blood T cell repertoires in COVID-19 (dated by TCRdb to about 2020). Some background on the complete study: The collaborator samples originated in the United States, Italy and Spain and spanned the acute and convalescent phases of COVID-19. Where HLA class I and class II types were available, the types were taken from metadata supplied by the sample provider, not from assay-based typing. The prospective study material was composed of cDNA or gDNA derived from T cells, B-cell-depleted T cells, or PBMCs. A freely available public database, intended as a resource for researchers studying the immune response to SARS-CoV-2, is where the repertoires were released. Nearly every sample came with metadata listing a de-identified subject ID, COVID-19 status, age in years and sex. Samples were obtained from the ongoing ImmuneRACE study (first 160 participants) and from over 1,000 subjects provided by 6 global collaborators. Deeply sampled blood TCRbeta repertoires from subjects exposed to, actively infected with, or recovered from COVID-19 were included in the dataset.

Overall study results and their limits: The amount of clinical and demographic metadata varied by source and participant and was provided uncurated.

Of note for this clone: There is no known antigen for this receptor. Base-call qualities are not available, and no considerably larger clone is one nucleotide away.

TCRbeta CDR3 regions were amplified from genomic DNA using the immunoSEQ Assay, a bias-controlled multiplex PCR. The original pipeline was this. The number of nucleated cells in each sample was estimated from the amplification of reference gene primers within the assay. Sequence reads were collapsed and filtered to measure the absolute abundance of every unique TCRbeta CDR3 rearrangement. For each sample, productive Simpson clonality was calculated by taking the square root of Simpson's diversity index across productive rearrangements. TCRdb holds this immuneACCESS table with in-frame rearrangements only. Some clones are missing; in checked studies, unresolved V genes explain under half, and the rest has no known cause. V and J calls and clone size are as listed in that table; D and trimming were resolved from the DNA. Counted in this sample were approximately 170,000 clones; around 87% of them appeared once. The top ten hold roughly 7% of the sample.

Collaborating institutions collected whole blood in K2EDTA tubes following their own protocols. For TCRbeta analysis, collaborators shipped samples in one of three forms: frozen whole blood, isolated PBMCs, or DNA extracted from either of those sample types. This receptor was taken from a woman of 80 years or more in a cohort sampled during active or convalescent COVID-19. The sequencing sample was made of peripheral blood.

The CDR3 has the sequence CASSTTGFNYGYTF. At the DNA level, the sequence is TGTGCCAGTAGTACTACAGGGTTTAACTATGGCTACACCTTC. The sequence joins TRBV19 to TRBJ1-2; TRBD1 is a weak D gene call, 6 bases matching. From the cysteine up to the phenylalanine, the CDR3 has a length of 14 residues. Only CDR3 DNA remains: 42 bases, in frame from the first base. CDR1 LNHDA and CDR2 SQIVND were looked up in the germline V gene (reference sequence). V and J are truncated by 4 bases and 1 base respectively, leaving an intervening sequence of 10 bases.